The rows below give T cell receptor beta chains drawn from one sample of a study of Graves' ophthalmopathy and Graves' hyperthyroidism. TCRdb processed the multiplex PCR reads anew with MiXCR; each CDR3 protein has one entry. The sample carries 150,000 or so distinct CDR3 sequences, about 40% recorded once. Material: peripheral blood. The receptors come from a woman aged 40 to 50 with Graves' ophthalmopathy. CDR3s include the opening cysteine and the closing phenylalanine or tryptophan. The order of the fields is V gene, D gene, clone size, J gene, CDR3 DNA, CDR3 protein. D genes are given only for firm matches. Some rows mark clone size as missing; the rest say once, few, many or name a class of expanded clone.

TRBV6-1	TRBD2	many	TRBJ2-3	TGTGCCAGCAGTGAATGGTACCAGCGGGGGGTCACAGATACGCAGTATTTT	CASSEWYQRGVTDTQYF
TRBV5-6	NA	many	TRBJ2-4	TGTGCCAGCACCAGGGGGGGGGCCAAAAACATTCAGTACTTC	CASTRGGAKNIQYF
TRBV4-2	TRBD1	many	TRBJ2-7	TGTGCCAGCAGCCCAAGACAGGGTCCGTACGAGCAGTACTTC	CASSPRQGPYEQYF
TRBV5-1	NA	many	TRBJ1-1	TGCGCCAGCAGCGGAGGGGGGACCACTGAAGCTTTCTTT	CASSGGGTTEAFF
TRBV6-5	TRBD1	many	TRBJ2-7	TGTGCCTCTCAGCCCTACAGGGGCACTACCTACGAGCAGTACTTC	CASQPYRGTTYEQYF
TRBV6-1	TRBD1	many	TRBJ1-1	TGTGCCAGCGGAGAAACAGGGGGCACTGAAGCTTTCTTT	CASGETGGTEAFF
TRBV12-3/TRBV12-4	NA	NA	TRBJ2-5	TGTGCCAGCAGTTTACGACGGTCTCAAGAGACCCAGTACTTC	CASSLRRSQETQYF
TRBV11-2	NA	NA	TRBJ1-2	TGTGCCAGCAGCTTAGAGGTACTACGAAGCGGCTATGGCTACACCTTC	CASSLEVLRSGYGYTF
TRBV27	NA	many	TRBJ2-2	TGTGCCAGCGGAGACACCGGGGAGCTGTTTTTT	CASGDTGELFF
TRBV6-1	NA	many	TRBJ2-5	TGTGCCAGCAGTGAAGAGGAGGCTAGGTGGGAGACCCAGTACTTC	CASSEEEARWETQYF
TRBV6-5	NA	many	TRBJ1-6	TGTGCCAGCAGTTACTCGGTCAATTCACCCCTCCACTTT	CASSYSVNSPLHF
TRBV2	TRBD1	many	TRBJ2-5	TGTGCCAGCAGTCCCCGGGACAGGGGTCTCCGAGAGACCCAGTACTTC	CASSPRDRGLRETQYF
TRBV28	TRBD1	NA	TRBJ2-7	TGTGCCAGTTTCTTCATCGACAGGGCCATGAGAAACGAGCAGTACTTC	CASFFIDRAMRNEQYF
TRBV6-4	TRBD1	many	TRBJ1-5	TGTGCCAGCAGTACCCGTCCGGGACAGATTAGCAATCAGCCCCAGCATTTT	CASSTRPGQISNQPQHF
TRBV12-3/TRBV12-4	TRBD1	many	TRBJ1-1	TGTGCCAGCAGATATTCAGGGGGAACGGACACTGAAGCTTTCTTT	CASRYSGGTDTEAFF
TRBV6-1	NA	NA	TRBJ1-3	TGTGCCAGCTTTTCACGCTCTGGAAACACCATATATTTT	CASFSRSGNTIYF
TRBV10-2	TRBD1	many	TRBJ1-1	TGCGCCAGCAGTGACCGGACAGGGGTTTTGAACACTGAAGCTTTCTTT	CASSDRTGVLNTEAFF
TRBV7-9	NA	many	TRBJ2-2	TGTGCCAGCAGCTTCCGGGGCGACGGGGAGCTGTTTTTT	CASSFRGDGELFF
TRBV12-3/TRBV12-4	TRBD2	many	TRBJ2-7	TGTGCCAGCAGTTCGGGACTAGCGGGAAACTACGAGCAGTACTTC	CASSSGLAGNYEQYF
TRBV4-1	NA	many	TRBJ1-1	TGCGCCAGCAGCCAAGTGGGGGCGGTCAACACTGAAGCTTTCTTT	CASSQVGAVNTEAFF
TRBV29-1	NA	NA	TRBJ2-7	TGCAGCGTTGTTACACCCCGGGACCTCAGAGAGCAGTACTTC	CSVVTPRDLREQYF
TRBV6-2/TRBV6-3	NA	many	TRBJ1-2	TGTGCCAGCAGTTACGGGACGTCGGATGGCTACACCTTC	CASSYGTSDGYTF
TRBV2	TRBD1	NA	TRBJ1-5	TGTGCCAGCAGAGGGGACAGGGTAAGCAATCAGCCCCAGCATTTT	CASRGDRVSNQPQHF
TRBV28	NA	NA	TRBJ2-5	TGTGCCAGCAGCAGGACGGGGAGACCCCGCACCGGAGAGACCCAGTACTTC	CASSRTGRPRTGETQYF
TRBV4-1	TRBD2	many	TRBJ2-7	TGCGCCAGCAGCCCGGGACTAGCGGCTTCCTACGAGCAGTACTTC	CASSPGLAASYEQYF
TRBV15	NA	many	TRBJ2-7	TGTGCCACCAGCACAACGTTAGGATCCTACGAGCAGTACTTC	CATSTTLGSYEQYF
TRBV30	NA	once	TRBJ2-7	TGTGCCTGGAGTCTCGCAGACTTGTCCGAGCAGTACTTC	CAWSLADLSEQYF
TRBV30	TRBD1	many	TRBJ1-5	TGTGCCTGGAGTGGGAAGACAGGGGTAAGCAATCAGCCCCAGCATTTT	CAWSGKTGVSNQPQHF
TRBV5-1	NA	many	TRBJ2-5	TGCGCCAGCAGCGGAAGGGTACAAGAGACCCAGTACTTC	CASSGRVQETQYF
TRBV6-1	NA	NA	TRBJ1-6	TGTGCCAGCAGTCCGTCGACAGGCCTCCACTTT	CASSPSTGLHF
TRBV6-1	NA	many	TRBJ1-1	TGTGCCAGCACCCCCTGGGGTAACACTGAAGCTTTCTTT	CASTPWGNTEAFF
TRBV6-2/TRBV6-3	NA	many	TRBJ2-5	TGTGCCAGCAGTTTGCCTCCTCTACTCCAAGAGACCCAGTACTTC	CASSLPPLLQETQYF
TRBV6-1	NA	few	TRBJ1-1	TGTGCCAGCAGTGAAATAACTTTCTTT	CASSEITFF
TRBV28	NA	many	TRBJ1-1	TGTGCCAGCGGGTTAAGGGGAAGGGGCACTGAAGCTTTCTTT	CASGLRGRGTEAFF
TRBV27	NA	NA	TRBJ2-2	TGTGCCAGCAGCCCCTACCTTTCCGGGGAGCTGTTTTTT	CASSPYLSGELFF
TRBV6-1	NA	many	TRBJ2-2	TGTGCCAGCAGGAACCAGGGTAACACCGGGGAGCTGTTTTTT	CASRNQGNTGELFF
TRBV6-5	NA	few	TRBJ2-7	TGTGCCAGCAGTTACTCGGCCAGGGGTTCCTACGAGCAGTACTTC	CASSYSARGSYEQYF
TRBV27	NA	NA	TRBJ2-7	TGTGCCAGCAGTTTGATGGGCAGGGGCTACGAGCAGTACTTC	CASSLMGRGYEQYF
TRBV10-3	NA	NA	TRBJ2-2	TGTGCCATCAGGCTTAACACCGGGGAGCTGTTTTTT	CAIRLNTGELFF
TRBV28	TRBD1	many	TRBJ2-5	TGTGCCAGCAGCGATGACAGGGGAGGTCAGGAGACCCAGTACTTC	CASSDDRGGQETQYF
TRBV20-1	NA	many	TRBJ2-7	TGCAGTGCCGGGACCCAACCCTCTTACGAGCAGTACTTC	CSAGTQPSYEQYF
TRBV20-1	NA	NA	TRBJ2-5	TGCAGTGCTAGAGATAGGGAGGGGACAGGCTATCAAGAGACCCAGTACTTC	CSARDREGTGYQETQYF
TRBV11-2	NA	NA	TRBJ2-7	TGTGCCAGCAGCTTCCTAGTGGTCAGGTCACCCTCCTACGAGCAGTACTTC	CASSFLVVRSPSYEQYF
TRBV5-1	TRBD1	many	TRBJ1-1	TGCGCCAGCAGCTTAAAGGAAGGGGGCCACACTGAAGCTTTCTTT	CASSLKEGGHTEAFF
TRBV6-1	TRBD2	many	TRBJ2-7	TGTGCCAGCAGTGAATCGGTTGGGACTAATGGGCGCTACGAGCAGTACTTC	CASSESVGTNGRYEQYF